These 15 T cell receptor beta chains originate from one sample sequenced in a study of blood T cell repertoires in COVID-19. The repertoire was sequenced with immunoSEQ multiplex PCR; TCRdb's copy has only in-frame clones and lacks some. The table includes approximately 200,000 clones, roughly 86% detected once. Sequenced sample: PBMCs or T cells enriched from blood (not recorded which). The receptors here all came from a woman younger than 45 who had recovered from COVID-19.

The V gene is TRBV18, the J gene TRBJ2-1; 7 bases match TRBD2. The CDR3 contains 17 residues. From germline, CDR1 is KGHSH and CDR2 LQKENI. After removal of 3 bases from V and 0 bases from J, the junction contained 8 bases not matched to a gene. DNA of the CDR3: TGTGCCAGCTCACCTTTCGCCCCGGGGGGCTCCTACAATGAGCAGTTCTTC. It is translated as CASSPFAPGGSYNEQFF.

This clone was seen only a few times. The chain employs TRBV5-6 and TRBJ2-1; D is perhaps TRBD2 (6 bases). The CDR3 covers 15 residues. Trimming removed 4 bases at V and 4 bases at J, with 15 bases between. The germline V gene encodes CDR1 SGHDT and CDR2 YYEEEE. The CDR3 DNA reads TGTGCCAGCAGCCCCTACTCTGGGGGGTACAATGAGCAGTTCTTC. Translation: CASSPYSGGYNEQFF.

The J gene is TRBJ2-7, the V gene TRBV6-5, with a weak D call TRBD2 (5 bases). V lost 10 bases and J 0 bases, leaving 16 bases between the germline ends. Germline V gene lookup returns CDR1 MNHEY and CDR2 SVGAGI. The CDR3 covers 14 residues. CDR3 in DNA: TGTGCCATCTCAAGCACTAGTAGCTCCTACGAGCAGTACTTC. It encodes CAISSTSSSYEQYF.

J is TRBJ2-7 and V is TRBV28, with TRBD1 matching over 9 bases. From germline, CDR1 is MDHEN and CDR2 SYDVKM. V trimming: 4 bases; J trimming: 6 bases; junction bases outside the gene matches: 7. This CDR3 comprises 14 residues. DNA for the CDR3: TGTGCCAGCAGTTCAAGGACAGGGGTGGGCGAGCAGTACTTC. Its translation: CASSSRTGVGEQYF.

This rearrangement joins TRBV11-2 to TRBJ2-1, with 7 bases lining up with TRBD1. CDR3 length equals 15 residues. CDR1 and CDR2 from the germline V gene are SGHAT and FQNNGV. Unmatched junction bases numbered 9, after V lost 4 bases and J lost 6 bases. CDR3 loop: CASSSPGQMINEQFF. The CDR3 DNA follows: TGTGCCAGCAGCTCGCCGGGACAGATGATCAATGAGCAGTTCTTC.

CDR3: CASSEDRAGYGYTF. CDR3 nucleotides: TGTGCCAGCAGCGAGGACAGGGCTGGCTATGGCTACACCTTC. V is TRBV11-1 and J is TRBJ1-2; 8 nucleotides match TRBD1. This CDR3 has 14 amino acids. Germline V gives CDR1 SGHAT, CDR2 FQDESV (reference sequence). Losses at the gene ends were 5 bases for V and 4 bases for J; bases not matched to a gene: 6.

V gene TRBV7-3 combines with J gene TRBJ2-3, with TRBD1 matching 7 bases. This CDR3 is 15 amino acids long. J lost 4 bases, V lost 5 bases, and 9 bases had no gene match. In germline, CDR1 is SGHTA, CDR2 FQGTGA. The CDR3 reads CASSPDRSRPDTQYF. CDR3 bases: TGTGCCAGCAGCCCGGACAGGTCTAGGCCAGATACGCAGTATTTT.

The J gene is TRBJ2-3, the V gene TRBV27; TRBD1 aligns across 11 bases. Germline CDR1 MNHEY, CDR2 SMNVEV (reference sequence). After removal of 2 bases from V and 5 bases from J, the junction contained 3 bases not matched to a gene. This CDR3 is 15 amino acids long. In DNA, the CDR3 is TGTGCCAGCAGTTTAGAGGACAGGGGGCGAGATACGCAGTATTTT. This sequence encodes CASSLEDRGRDTQYF.

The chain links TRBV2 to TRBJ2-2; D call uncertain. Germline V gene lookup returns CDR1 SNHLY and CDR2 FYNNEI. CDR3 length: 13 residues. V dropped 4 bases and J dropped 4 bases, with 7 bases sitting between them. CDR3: CASSAEITGELFF. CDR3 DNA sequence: TGTGCCAGCAGTGCTGAGATCACCGGGGAGCTGTTTTTT. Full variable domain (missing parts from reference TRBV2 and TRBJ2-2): EPEVTQTPSHQVTQMGQEVILRCVPISNHLYFYWYRQILGQKVEFLVSFYNNEISEKSEIFDDQFSVERPDGSNFTLKIRSTKLEDSAMYFCASSAEITGELFFGEGSRLTVL.

CDR3 DNA sequence: TGTGCCAGCAGTTTACTCGGACAGCACTATGGCTACACCTTC. Translation: CASSLLGQHYGYTF. The chain couples TRBV28 to TRBJ1-2, with a weak D call TRBD1 (6 bases). The CDR3 loop spans 14 amino acids. Trimming took 2 bases from V and 3 from J, leaving 10 bases between them. Germline CDR1 and CDR2: MDHEN and SYDVKM.

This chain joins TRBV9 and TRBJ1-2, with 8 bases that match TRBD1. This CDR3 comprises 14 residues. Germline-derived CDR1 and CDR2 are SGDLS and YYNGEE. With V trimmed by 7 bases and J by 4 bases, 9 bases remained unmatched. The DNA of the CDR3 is TGTGCCAGCGATCGACAGGGGACTGCCTATGGCTACACCTTC. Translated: CASDRQGTAYGYTF.

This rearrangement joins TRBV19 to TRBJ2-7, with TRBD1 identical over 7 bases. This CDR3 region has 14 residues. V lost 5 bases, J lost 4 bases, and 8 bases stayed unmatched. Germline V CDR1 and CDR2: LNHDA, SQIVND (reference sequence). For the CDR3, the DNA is TGTGCCAGTAGTCTCCGACAGGGTGGTTACGAGCAGTACTTC. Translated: CASSLRQGGYEQYF.

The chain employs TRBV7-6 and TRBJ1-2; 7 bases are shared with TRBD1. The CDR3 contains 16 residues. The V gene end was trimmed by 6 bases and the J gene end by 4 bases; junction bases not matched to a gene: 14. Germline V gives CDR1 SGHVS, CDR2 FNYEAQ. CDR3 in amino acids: CASSHGQEDLPYGYTF. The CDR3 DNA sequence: TGTGCCAGCAGTCACGGACAGGAGGATCTACCCTATGGCTACACCTTC. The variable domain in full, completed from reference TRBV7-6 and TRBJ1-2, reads GAGVSQSPRYKVTKRGQDVALRCDPISGHVSLYWYRQALGQGPEFLTYFNYEAQQDKSGLPNDRFSAERPEGSISTLTIQRTEQRDSAMYRCASSHGQEDLPYGYTFGSGTRLTVV.

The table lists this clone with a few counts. The CDR3 sequence: CASSHARGTSSYEQYF. The CDR3 DNA reads TGTGCCAGCAGTCACGCCCGGGGTACTTCCTCCTACGAGCAGTACTTC. This chain uses TRBV28 with TRBJ2-7; TRBD2 might be the D (5 bases). V was shortened by 5 bases and J by 0 bases, with 17 bases between the two germline ends. The CDR3 contains 16 residues. Germline CDR1 is MDHEN and CDR2 is SYDVKM.

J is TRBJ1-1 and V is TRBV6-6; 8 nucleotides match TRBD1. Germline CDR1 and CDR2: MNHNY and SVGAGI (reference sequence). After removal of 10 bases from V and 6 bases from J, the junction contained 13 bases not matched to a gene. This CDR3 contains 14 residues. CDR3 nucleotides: TGTGCCACGGGGGTTACAGGGGGTCACGCTGAAGCTTTCTTT. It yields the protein CATGVTGGHAEAFF.